This T cell receptor beta chain was found in a study of neoadjuvant nivolumab and ipilimumab in lung cancer. For the study at large: Patients got nivolumab 3 mg/kg on days 1, 15 and 29; combination added ipilimumab 1 mg/kg day 1.

The study, taken as a whole, reports: TCR sequencing covered a small number of samples. From pretherapy to surgery, tumor richness and clonality rose with dual therapy.

For this clone: Its antigen is undetermined.

The table came from immunoSEQ multiplex PCR; TCRdb's copy has only in-frame clones and leaves some out. The sample lists fewer than 20,000 clones; about 90% were seen once. Specimen: peripheral blood, collected before neoadjuvant nivolumab, alone or with ipilimumab. This clonotype was obtained from an adult with non-small cell lung cancer.

Written as DNA, the CDR3 is TGTGCCAGCTCACCAAGTACTACGGGACACACAGATACGCAGTATTTT. Protein product: CASSPSTTGHTDTQYF. The chain couples TRBV18 to TRBJ2-3; perhaps TRBD1 as D (6 bases). This CDR3 comprises 16 residues. Germline-derived CDR1 and CDR2 are KGHSH and LQKENI. V gave up 2 bases and J gave up 2 bases, with 14 bases separating them.